This T cell receptor beta chain emerged from a study of T cells in narcolepsy. As regards this clone: The antigen remains undetermined.

Study outcomes and limitations: HCRT-specific and TRIB2-specific autoreactive clonotypes appeared among same-patient CSF and blood CD4+ clonotypes.

The CDR3 spans 18 residues. Trimming cost V 2 bases and J 0 bases, with 17 bases left between them. CDR1 is LGHNA, CDR2 YSLEER, per germline. The method was immunoSEQ multiplex PCR; TCRdb's version includes in-frame clones alone and lacks a portion of them. The data show roughly 15,000 clones, less than 90% seen once. Input material: memory (CD45RA-) CD4+ T cells from blood. The sequence came from a human donor in good health. The chain joins TRBV4-3 to TRBJ1-3; possibly TRBD1 for D (6 bases). CDR3 nucleotides: TGCGCCAGCAGCCAATTCCTACAGGGCGCCGTCTCTGGAAACACCATATATTTT. The encoded protein is CASSQFLQGAVSGNTIYF.